The 26 T cell receptor beta chains below were found in one sample sequenced in a study of read filtering for tumor transcriptome and immune sequencing. This library used approximately 390 ng RNA and molecular barcoded adaptors spanning alpha/delta and beta/gamma chains. TCRdb called the reads again in MiXCR, with one record for every CDR3 protein. The table lists some 20,000 distinct CDR3 sequences, around 20% of them singletons. The material sequenced was a population of CD138-negative cells sorted from bone marrow. These receptors all come from a donor aged 40 or older with multiple myeloma.

This clonotype showed up many times. This chain connects TRBV7-9 to TRBJ2-3; 7 bases line up with TRBD1. V dropped 4 bases and J dropped 2; count of bases not matched to a gene: 12. The germline V gene has CDR1 SEHNR and CDR2 FQNEAQ (reference sequence). The CDR3 is made up of 17 amino acids. The CDR3 loop reads CASSSSGQELFTDTQYF. As DNA, the CDR3 is TGTGCCAGCAGCTCGAGCGGACAGGAGCTTTTCACAGATACGCAGTATTTT.

This clonotype appeared many times. V is TRBV19 and J is TRBJ2-7, with D hard to call. The CDR3 sequence is 15 residues long. Germline V CDR1 and CDR2: LNHDA, SQIVND (reference sequence). The ends were cut back, 1 base at V and 0 bases at J, with 10 bases in the middle. In DNA, the CDR3 is TGTGCCAGTAGTATAGCCGCAGGAAGCTCCTACGAGCAGTACTTC. Translating gives CASSIAAGSSYEQYF.

The chain employs TRBV7-6 and TRBJ2-3, with D tentatively TRBD1 (6 bases). The CDR3 is 15 amino acids. Trimming pared 1 base from V and 0 bases from J, leaving 8 bases between. Looked up from germline, CDR1 is SGHVS and CDR2 is FNYEAQ. In nucleotides, the CDR3 is TGTGCCAGCAGCTTAGGTACAGGGAGCACAGATACGCAGTATTTT. This sequence encodes CASSLGTGSTDTQYF.

This clonotype has a count of ten or more. This chain uses TRBV5-1 with TRBJ2-5; 7 bases line up with TRBD1. Trimming took 4 bases from V and 5 from J; bases not matched to a gene: 8. The CDR3 spans 14 residues. Germline assignment: CDR1 SGHRS and CDR2 YFSETQ. CDR3 DNA sequence: TGCGCCAGCAGCCCGAGGGGGCCCTGGGAGACCCAGTACTTC. Residues: CASSPRGPWETQYF.

This clonotype was counted ten times or more. This chain links TRBV30 with TRBJ1-5; 7 bases align to TRBD1. The germline gives CDR1 GTSNPN, CDR2 SVGIG (reference sequence). The V and J ends lost 2 bases and 2 bases, in that order; junction bases with no gene match: 6. The CDR3 is 15 residues long. CDR3 protein: CAWSNAGGGNQPQHF. The CDR3, as DNA: TGTGCCTGGAGTAATGCAGGGGGTGGCAATCAGCCCCAGCATTTT.

This clonotype has ten or more counts. The chain joins TRBV29-1 to TRBJ2-1; 8 bases match TRBD2. After removal of 1 base from V and 4 bases from J, the junction contained 6 bases not matched to a gene. This CDR3 spans 15 amino acids. Germline V lookup: CDR1 SQVTM, CDR2 ANQGSEA. The CDR3 region has the DNA TGCAGCGTTGAAGGGTCGGGAGGGCGGTACAATGAGCAGTTCTTC. Protein sequence: CSVEGSGGRYNEQFF.

This chain links TRBV12-3 or TRBV12-4 with TRBJ2-2; 11 bases match TRBD2. Trimming took 6 bases from V and 8 from J; bases not matched to a gene: 8. CDR3 length: 15 amino acids. Here the CDR3 reads CASRPLAGELGELFF. CDR3 bases: TGTGCCAGCAGGCCACTAGCGGGAGAATTAGGGGAGCTGTTTTTT.

The table lists this clonotype with a few counts. V is TRBV20-1 and J is TRBJ2-7; no clear D gene. This CDR3 comprises 14 residues. Germline values: CDR1 DFQATT, CDR2 SNEGSKA (reference sequence). The germline V and J ends were trimmed by 0 bases and 3 bases, with 12 bases remaining between them. The DNA of the CDR3 is TGCAGTGCTAGAGAGTTGACTCGTCTCTACGAGCAGTACTTC. Amino acids: CSARELTRLYEQYF.

This clonotype showed up many times. The chain joins TRBV28 to TRBJ2-7; 14 positions agree with TRBD2. The germline gives CDR1 MDHEN, CDR2 SYDVKM. Trimming at V came to 5 bases and at J to 7 bases, leaving 13 bases not matched to a gene. CDR3 length equals 17 residues. CDR3 region: CASSPFTGTSGSWEQYF. For the CDR3, the DNA is TGTGCCAGCAGTCCATTCACCGGGACTAGCGGGAGTTGGGAGCAGTACTTC.

This clonotype was detected ten times or more. The genes are TRBV28 and TRBJ2-7; 8 bases are a match to TRBD1. After removal of 7 bases from V and 2 bases from J, the junction contained 7 bases not matched to a gene. The length of the CDR3 is 14 residues. Germline-derived CDR1 and CDR2 are MDHEN and SYDVKM. Written as DNA, the CDR3 is TGTGCCAGCAAGGGGACAGGATCGACCTACGAGCAGTACTTC. This encodes CASKGTGSTYEQYF.

This clonotype has ten or more counts. The genes are TRBV27 and TRBJ1-5, with 9 bases lining up with TRBD1. The germline gives CDR1 MNHEY, CDR2 SMNVEV (reference sequence). This CDR3 spans 16 amino acids. The J segment lost 7 bases and the V segment lost 6 bases, leaving 13 bases of the junction unmatched. Here the CDR3 reads CASRSGTGRGNQPQHF. In DNA form, the CDR3 reads TGTGCCAGCAGATCCGGGACAGGGAGAGGAAACCAGCCCCAGCATTTT.

This clonotype was observed at least ten times. V is TRBV2 and J is TRBJ2-5; D is ambiguous. The germline gives CDR1 SNHLY, CDR2 FYNNEI. Trimming left V 3 bases short and J 2 bases short, with 7 bases between. The CDR3 extends over 13 amino acids. The DNA of the CDR3 is TGTGCCAGCAGTGAGGTAGCACAAGAGACCCAGTACTTC. Its protein product is CASSEVAQETQYF.

This clonotype counts as medium-sized. The J gene is TRBJ1-6, the V gene TRBV27, with TRBD1 as a possible D gene (6 bases). The CDR3 is 13 residues long. V gave up 6 bases and J gave up 7 bases, with 10 bases separating them. Germline V CDR1 and CDR2: MNHEY, SMNVEV (reference sequence). The CDR3 DNA is TGTGCCAGCAGGGACAGCAGAAATTCACCCCTCCACTTT. Translation gives CASRDSRNSPLHF.

There are a few counts of this clonotype. The chain employs TRBV6-2 or TRBV6-3 and TRBJ2-7; 9 nucleotides match TRBD1. With 8 bases clipped from V and 0 bases from J, the junction kept 11 bases outside the gene matches. The CDR3 is 16 residues long. Germline CDR1 reads MNHEY; CDR2 reads SVGEGT. The chain's CDR3 is CASRTGAALLSYEQYF. The CDR3 DNA reads TGTGCCAGCCGGACAGGGGCCGCACTCCTCTCCTACGAGCAGTACTTC.

The table lists this clonotype with many counts. V and J are TRBV12-3 or TRBV12-4 and TRBJ1-1; D possibly corresponds to TRBD1 (6 bases). The CDR3 covers 13 residues. V dropped 6 bases and J dropped 4 bases, with 12 bases sitting between them. Here the CDR3 DNA reads TGTGCCAGCAGACCCAACAGGGTCACTGAAGCTTTCTTT. This gives the protein CASRPNRVTEAFF.

The chain joins TRBV29-1 to TRBJ1-4; 8 bases line up with TRBD1. The V segment lost 6 bases and the J segment 8 bases; nucleotides outside the gene matches: 8. Germline CDR1 reads SQVTM; CDR2 reads ANQGSEA. This CDR3 region has 13 residues. The chain's CDR3 is CSVTDRVGEKLFF. CDR3 DNA: TGCAGCGTGACGGACAGGGTAGGCGAAAAACTGTTTTTT. Full variable domain (rest looked up from reference TRBV29-1 and TRBJ1-4): SAVISQKPSRDICQRGTSLTIQCQVDSQVTMMFWYRQQPGQSLTLIATANQGSEATYESGFVIDKFPISRPNLTFSTLTVSNMSPEDSSIYLCSVTDRVGEKLFFGSGTQLSVL.

The CDR3 region has the DNA TGTGCCAGCAGAGCTAACAATGAGCAGTTCTTC. Translated: CASRANNEQFF. This sequence joins TRBV2 and TRBJ2-1; no reliable D call. The germline gives CDR1 SNHLY, CDR2 FYNNEI. V dropped 6 bases and J dropped 5 bases, with 5 bases sitting between them. CDR3 length equals 11 residues.

This clonotype showed up many times. The chain combines TRBV12-3 or TRBV12-4 with TRBJ2-1; a possible D gene is TRBD2 (6 bases). There are 12 residues in the CDR3. The V and J ends lost 3 bases and 9 bases respectively, with 9 bases between them. CDR3: CASSFLGGEQFF. DNA for the CDR3: TGTGCCAGCAGTTTCCTGGGGGGTGAGCAGTTCTTC.

This chain links TRBV6-1 with TRBJ2-7, with 7 bases fitting TRBD1. Germline values: CDR1 MNHNS, CDR2 SASEGT. Trimming at V came to 5 bases and at J to 5 bases, leaving 3 bases not matched to a gene. The CDR3 has 12 amino acids. The CDR3 here is CASSYRGDEQYF. CDR3 sequence (DNA): TGTGCCAGCAGTTACAGGGGTGACGAGCAGTACTTC.

This clonotype was counted at least ten times. This sequence joins TRBV5-1 and TRBJ2-7; 8 bases map to TRBD1. V was clipped by 5 bases and J by 1 base; unmatched bases: 5. The CDR3 is 14 residues long. Germline V gene lookup returns CDR1 SGHRS and CDR2 YFSETQ. The CDR3 spells CASSWTGNSYEQYF. CDR3 nucleotides: TGCGCCAGCAGTTGGACAGGGAATTCCTACGAGCAGTACTTC.

This clonotype was observed at least ten times. The chain is built from TRBV27 and TRBJ2-3; TRBD2 matches at 10 bases. Germline CDR1 reads MNHEY; CDR2 reads SMNVEV (reference sequence). The ends lost 4 bases at V and 5 bases at J; junction bases unmatched: 12. There are 17 residues in the CDR3. CDR3 bases: TGTGCCAGCAGTTCCCTCCCTGGACTAGCGGTAGGAGATACGCAGTATTTT. Protein: CASSSLPGLAVGDTQYF.

This clonotype occurred a few times. This chain links TRBV20-1 with TRBJ2-7, with D hard to call. The ends were cut back, 5 bases at V and 2 bases at J, with 16 bases in the middle. This CDR3 has 14 residues. Germline V CDR1 and CDR2: DFQATT, SNEGSKA (reference sequence). This chain's CDR3 is CSASNRVLTYEQYF. The CDR3 region has the DNA TGCAGTGCTTCTAATCGGGTACTAACCTACGAGCAGTACTTC.

Comment on this clonotype: A read error is likely here: a far larger clone is one base away. The CDR3 loop reads CASSFPLSPGQSTSGDRQYF. The CDR3 bases are TGTGCCAGCAGCTTCCCACTATCGCCGGGACAGTCCACCTCAGGAGATAGGCAGTATTTT. The chain couples TRBV11-1 to TRBJ2-3; 7 nucleotides align to TRBD1. This CDR3 is built from 20 residues. Germline V CDR1 and CDR2: SGHAT, FQDESV (reference sequence). The full variable domain, completed using reference TRBV11-1 and TRBJ2-3, is EAEVAQSPRYKITEKSQAVAFWCDPISGHATLYWYRQILGQGPELLVQFQDESVVDDSQLPKDRFSAERLKGVDSTLKIQPAELGDSAMYLCASSFPLSPGQSTSGDRQYFGPGTRLTVL.

At least ten counts were recorded for this clonotype. The V gene is TRBV25-1, the J gene TRBJ2-2; a weak D match, TRBD1 (5 bases). Trimming took off 3 bases at V and 4 bases at J, with 21 bases between the two ends. The CDR3 has 18 residues. Germline loops: CDR1 MGHDK, CDR2 SYGVNS. The CDR3 is CASSEEPGSRASTGELFF. CDR3 in DNA: TGTGCCAGCAGTGAGGAACCCGGAAGCAGGGCCTCCACCGGGGAGCTGTTTTTT. The full variable domain, rest sourced from reference TRBV25-1 and TRBJ2-2, is EADIYQTPRYLVIGTGKKITLECSQTMGHDKMYWYQQDPGMELHLIHYSYGVNSTEKGDLSSESTVSRIRTEHFPLTLESARPSHTSQYLCASSEEPGSRASTGELFFGEGSRLTVL.

Turning to this clonotype: A read error may explain this, as a much larger clone is one base away. V is TRBV15 and J is TRBJ2-6, with D possibly TRBD1 on 5 matching bases. CDR1 is LNHNV and CDR2 is YYDKDF in the germline V gene (reference sequence). The CDR3 length is 16 residues. DNA for the CDR3: TGTGCCACCAGCAAATCAGGAGAGTCTGGGGCCAACATCCTGACTTTC. Protein product: CATSKSGESGANILTF.

This clonotype rates as medium-sized (0.01 to 0.1%). The chain couples TRBV28 to TRBJ2-1, with D unresolved. The V and J ends lost 2 bases and 5 bases respectively, with 10 bases between them. The CDR3 loop spans 14 amino acids. The germline V gene has CDR1 MDHEN and CDR2 SYDVKM. The CDR3 DNA follows: TGTGCCAGCAGTTTAGACCGTTGGGACAATGAGCAGTTCTTC. Amino acid sequence: CASSLDRWDNEQFF.